The 32 T cell receptor beta chains reported below all come from one sample, sequenced in a study of cytotoxic CD8 clonotypes in ibrutinib-treated CLL. Data came from immunoSEQ multiplex PCR; TCRdb stores just in-frame clones and leaves some out. The data hold hundreds of thousands of clones, with 80% observed a single time. The specimen comprised PBMCs, sampled before ibrutinib treatment. These TCRs come from a human donor with chronic lymphocytic leukemia.

This clone was seen a few times. This CDR3 is CASSIYPGELFF. DNA of the CDR3: TGTGCCAGTAGTATTTATCCCGGGGAGCTGTTTTTT. This rearrangement joins TRBV19 to TRBJ2-2, with D unclear. CDR1 and CDR2 from the germline V gene are LNHDA and SQIVND (reference sequence). V lost 3 bases, J lost 6 bases, and 5 bases lay in between. This CDR3 contains 12 residues.

The rearrangement uses TRBV5-8 and TRBJ1-3; D is uncertain. Looked up from germline, CDR1 is SGHTS and CDR2 is YDEGEE. The V gene lost 1 base and the J gene lost 6 bases, with 8 bases spanning the gap. This CDR3 has 13 residues. CDR3 nucleotides: TGTGCCAGCAGCTTGCGGTCGGTAAACACCATATATTTT. Amino acids: CASSLRSVNTIYF.

The rearrangement uses TRBV4-3 and TRBJ2-1; no reliable D call. This CDR3 has 14 residues. CDR1 and CDR2 (germline): LGHNA, YSLEER. The ends were cut back, 0 bases at V and 8 bases at J, with 11 bases in the middle. Here the CDR3 DNA reads TGCGCCAGCAGCCAAGATTACGCGTACGATGAGCAGTTCTTC. Its translation: CASSQDYAYDEQFF.

The genes are TRBV4-2 and TRBJ2-3, with D unclear. The V end lost 0 bases, the J end lost 3 bases, and 19 bases lay between the germline ends. CDR3 size: 18 residues. In germline, CDR1 is LGHNA, CDR2 YNFKEQ. CDR3: CASSQEVVLGMGTDTQYF. The CDR3 nucleotides read TGTGCCAGCAGCCAAGAGGTCGTTCTGGGGATGGGGACAGATACGCAGTATTTT.

The J gene is TRBJ1-3, the V gene TRBV29-1, with 8 bases fitting TRBD1. Per germline, CDR1 SQVTM and CDR2 ANQGSEA. The V gene end was trimmed by 8 bases and the J gene end by 2 bases; junction bases not matched to a gene: 5. CDR3 length equals 13 residues. CDR3 sequence: CSMTGDTGNTIYF. The CDR3, as DNA: TGCAGCATGACAGGGGATACTGGAAACACCATATATTTT.

The chain carries TRBV11-3 and TRBJ2-7; the D gene is possibly TRBD2 (5 bases). The length of the CDR3 is 13 residues. Deletions cut 8 bases from V and 1 base from J, with 12 bases between. The germline V gene has CDR1 SGHNT and CDR2 YENEEA. DNA of the CDR3: TGTGCCAGCGCTTCCGGGGTTTCCTACGAGCAGTACTTC. This codes for CASASGVSYEQYF.

This sequence joins TRBV10-3 and TRBJ1-2; possibly TRBD1 for D (6 bases). V was shortened by 0 bases and J by 6 bases, with 8 bases between the two germline ends. Per the germline V gene, CDR1 is ENHRY and CDR2 is SYGVKD. CDR3 length: 13 residues. The DNA for the CDR3 is TGTGCCATCAGTGAGTCAGGGGGGAATGGCTACACCTTC. Residues: CAISESGGNGYTF.

With regard to this clone: The sample contains more than one DNA sequence encoding this CDR3. In DNA, the CDR3 is TGCGCCAGCAGCTTGCATCCTTACGAGCAGTACTTC. The encoded protein is CASSLHPYEQYF. This chain joins TRBV5-1 and TRBJ2-7; D gene uncertain. V lost 1 base, J lost 4 bases, and 6 bases lay in between. Germline V gene sequence: CDR1 SGHRS, CDR2 YFSETQ. This CDR3 spans 12 amino acids.

V gene TRBV27 combines with J gene TRBJ1-1, with TRBD1 as a possible D gene (6 bases). Germline loops: CDR1 MNHEY, CDR2 SMNVEV (reference sequence). The CDR3 is 15 residues long. With 7 bases removed from V and 3 bases from J, the gap between germline ends came to 18 bases. The CDR3 is CASTEIPGHDTEAFF. The CDR3, as DNA: TGTGCCAGCACTGAGATCCCGGGACACGACACTGAAGCTTTCTTT.

The chain is built from TRBV5-6 and TRBJ2-3; 12 bases fit TRBD2. This CDR3 spans 16 amino acids. The germline gives CDR1 SGHDT, CDR2 YYEEEE. V lost 1 base and J lost 6; bases outside the gene matches: 6. The CDR3 region is CASSLPTLAGGDTQYF. The CDR3 nucleotides read TGTGCCAGCAGCTTGCCCACTCTAGCGGGAGGGGATACGCAGTATTTT.

The chain joins TRBV5-1 to TRBJ2-7, with 9 positions matching TRBD2. This CDR3 has 15 amino acids. V gave up 5 bases and J gave up 5 bases; unmatched junction bases: 11. CDR1 is SGHRS, CDR2 YFSETQ, per germline. The CDR3 is CASRSTGTSPDEQYF. The CDR3 DNA follows: TGCGCCAGCAGGTCAACCGGGACTAGCCCCGACGAGCAGTACTTC.

V is TRBV7-9 and J is TRBJ2-7; D unresolved. CDR1 is SEHNR and CDR2 is FQNEAQ in the germline V gene (reference sequence). CDR3 size: 13 residues. The V gene lost 1 base and the J gene lost 0 bases, with 4 bases spanning the gap. In DNA form, the CDR3 reads TGTGCCAGCAGCTTAGGTGCCTCCTACGAGCAGTACTTC. It encodes CASSLGASYEQYF.

The chain links TRBV2 to TRBJ2-2; D may be TRBD2 (5 bases). The CDR3 contains 14 residues. V was clipped by 7 bases and J by 4 bases, with 13 bases between them. Germline V gives CDR1 SNHLY, CDR2 FYNNEI. CDR3 amino acids: CASMSAGGTGELFF. Written as DNA, the CDR3 is TGTGCCAGCATGTCGGCAGGAGGCACCGGGGAGCTGTTTTTT.

This clone was counted a single time. The CDR3 spells CAWSVGVRNYEQYF. Here the CDR3 DNA reads TGTGCCTGGAGTGTAGGAGTACGGAACTACGAGCAGTACTTC. The rearrangement uses TRBV30 and TRBJ2-7; no reliable D call. CDR1 GTSNPN and CDR2 SVGIG come from the germline V gene (reference sequence). V shed 0 bases and J shed 3 bases, with 12 bases lying between them. The CDR3 length is 14 residues.

The rearrangement uses TRBV9 and TRBJ2-3, with D unresolved. V was trimmed by 2 bases and J by 1 base, leaving 11 bases between them. CDR1 and CDR2 from the germline V gene are SGDLS and YYNGEE. This CDR3 contains 15 residues. The CDR3 region is CASSVRASGTDTQYF. The CDR3 DNA is TGTGCCAGCAGCGTCCGGGCTTCGGGCACAGATACGCAGTATTTT.

As DNA, the CDR3 is TGTGCCAGCAGCTCAGACAGGGTAGGCTATGGCTACACCTTC. Protein sequence: CASSSDRVGYGYTF. The V call is TRBV7-2, the J call TRBJ1-2; TRBD1 matches 7 bases. With 4 bases clipped from V and 4 bases from J, the junction kept 6 bases outside the gene matches. The CDR3 is made up of 14 amino acids. CDR1 is SGHTA and CDR2 is FQGNSA in the germline V gene.

The gene calls are TRBV9 and TRBJ2-7; 8 bases map to TRBD2. Germline V gene data show CDR1 as SGDLS and CDR2 as YYNGEE. The trim removed 7 bases at V and 0 bases at J, leaving 12 bases unmatched. CDR3 length: 16 residues. The CDR3 is CASSHPREGSSYEQYF. Here the CDR3 DNA reads TGTGCCAGCTCCCACCCACGGGAGGGAAGCTCCTACGAGCAGTACTTC.

The chain combines TRBV18 with TRBJ1-1; D is ambiguous. The V end was cut by 4 bases, the J end by 8 bases, with 17 bases between. In germline, CDR1 is KGHSH, CDR2 LQKENI. There are 14 residues in the CDR3. The chain's CDR3 is CASSHSSFPDEAFF. The CDR3 DNA reads as TGTGCCAGCTCACACAGCTCGTTCCCGGACGAAGCTTTCTTT.

The chain links TRBV2 to TRBJ2-3, with 10 bases fitting TRBD2. V dropped 3 bases and J dropped 5; count of bases not matched to a gene: 8. Germline-derived CDR1 and CDR2 are SNHLY and FYNNEI. The CDR3 has 16 amino acids. CDR3 sequence (DNA): TGTGCCAGCAGTGATACTAATAGCGGGAGGATAGATACGCAGTATTTT. This sequence encodes CASSDTNSGRIDTQYF.

The chain is built from TRBV6-1 and TRBJ1-4; TRBD1 is a possible D gene (6 bases). The germline V gene has CDR1 MNHNS and CDR2 SASEGT. The CDR3 has 13 residues. V lost 5 bases to trimming and J lost 7 bases, with 11 bases between them. The CDR3 loop is CASSPTGFEKLFF. In DNA form, the CDR3 reads TGTGCCAGCAGTCCGACAGGTTTTGAAAAACTGTTTTTT.

The chain has TRBV7-3 and TRBJ2-1, with 10 bases aligning to TRBD2. With V trimmed by 2 bases and J by 7 bases, 2 bases remained unmatched. CDR3 size: 14 residues. Germline V gene lookup returns CDR1 SGHTA and CDR2 FQGTGA. CDR3 sequence: CASSLGTSANEQFF. CDR3 in DNA: TGTGCCAGCAGCTTAGGGACTAGCGCGAATGAGCAGTTCTTC.

The J gene is TRBJ1-2, the V gene TRBV5-6, with 9 bases lining up with TRBD1. The junction had 2 bases not matched to a gene; V was cut back by 1 base and J by 1 base. The length of the CDR3 is 15 residues. Germline CDR1 SGHDT, CDR2 YYEEEE. CDR3 protein: CASSLQGQGNYGYTF. CDR3 in DNA: TGTGCCAGCAGCTTGCAGGGACAGGGTAACTATGGCTACACCTTC.

The J gene is TRBJ2-5, the V gene TRBV7-2; a possible D gene is TRBD1 (5 bases). From germline, CDR1 is SGHTA and CDR2 FQGNSA. This CDR3 comprises 14 residues. Trimming took 5 bases from V and 5 from J, leaving 15 bases between them. The CDR3 here is CASSPQGWTETQYF. In nucleotides, the CDR3 is TGTGCCAGCAGCCCTCAGGGTTGGACGGAGACCCAGTACTTC.

This clone was detected once. This chain uses TRBV4-3 with TRBJ1-5, with D tentatively TRBD1 (5 bases). The germline V and J ends were trimmed by 0 bases and 1 base, with 13 bases remaining between them. Germline V gives CDR1 LGHNA, CDR2 YSLEER. The CDR3 spans 17 residues. The CDR3: CASSQDWGIRSNQPQHF. The CDR3 DNA reads TGCGCCAGCAGCCAAGATTGGGGGATTCGGAGCAATCAGCCCCAGCATTTT.

V usage is TRBV18 and J usage is TRBJ1-2; TRBD1 aligns across 9 bases. V trimming: 1 base; J trimming: 8 bases; junction bases outside the gene matches: 8. The CDR3 covers 15 residues. The V gene's germline CDR1 is KGHSH and CDR2 LQKENI. The CDR3 bases are TGTGCCAGCTCACCACAACTTACAGGGGGCGCAGGCTACACCTTC. It translates to CASSPQLTGGAGYTF.

The CDR3 bases are TGTGCCAGCAGTGTCTTTGGTACTGAGCAGTTCTTC. This gives the protein CASSVFGTEQFF. The chain recombines TRBV27 with TRBJ2-1; D call uncertain. The CDR3 contains 12 residues. The germline V gene encodes CDR1 MNHEY and CDR2 SMNVEV (reference sequence). V was trimmed by 5 bases and J by 9 bases, leaving 11 bases between them.

The CDR3 DNA follows: TGTGCCAGCAGCTTAGGTTTCGGGACCGGGGAGCTGTTTTTT. Amino acids: CASSLGFGTGELFF. The chain links TRBV7-9 to TRBJ2-2; D gene uncertain. This CDR3 contains 14 residues. V lost 1 base and J lost 5, with 8 bases in between. Germline V lookup: CDR1 SEHNR, CDR2 FQNEAQ (reference sequence).

The V gene is TRBV27, the J gene TRBJ2-7, with 16 bases aligning to TRBD2. The germline V gene encodes CDR1 MNHEY and CDR2 SMNVEV (reference sequence). CDR3 length: 17 amino acids. V shed 3 bases, J shed 3 bases, and the junction held 5 bases outside the gene matches. CDR3 coding DNA: TGTGCCAGCAGTTTGAGGGGACTAGCGGGGGGGTTCTACGAGCAGTACTTC. Translation gives CASSLRGLAGGFYEQYF.

Only one count was recorded for this clone. The chain links TRBV6-6 to TRBJ2-6; no reliable D call. The CDR3 is made up of 14 amino acids. Per the germline V gene, CDR1 is MNHNY and CDR2 is SVGAGI (reference sequence). The V end lost 7 bases, the J end lost 1 base, and 8 bases lay between the germline ends. Here the CDR3 reads CASIAGSGANVLTF. CDR3 in DNA: TGTGCCAGCATAGCAGGTTCTGGGGCCAACGTCCTGACTTTC.

The CDR3, as DNA: TGTGCCAGCAGCTGGTTGGGCCTAGCAACCTACGAGCAGTACTTC. This codes for CASSWLGLATYEQYF. The chain links TRBV5-6 to TRBJ2-7; D may be TRBD2 (5 bases). Trimming took 3 bases from V and 2 from J, leaving 15 bases between them. Germline V gene data show CDR1 as SGHDT and CDR2 as YYEEEE. The CDR3 covers 15 residues.

The chain is built from TRBV6-5 and TRBJ2-7; 9 bases line up with TRBD1. There are 15 residues in the CDR3. Germline lookup yields CDR1 MNHEY and CDR2 SVGAGI. V trimming: 5 bases; J trimming: 1 base; junction bases outside the gene matches: 6. The CDR3 coding sequence is TGTGCCAGCAGTAACACAGGGGGCGCTTCCTACGAGCAGTACTTC. Its protein product is CASSNTGGASYEQYF.

The chain uses TRBV7-9 and TRBJ2-7, with 7 bases fitting TRBD2. V shed 6 bases, J shed 3 bases, and the junction held 8 bases outside the gene matches. This CDR3 has 14 amino acids. Germline CDR1 is SEHNR and CDR2 is FQNEAQ (reference sequence). This CDR3 is CASSRRRGDYEQYF. The CDR3 bases are TGTGCCAGCAGTCGGAGACGGGGGGACTACGAGCAGTACTTC. Variable domain in full (rest from reference TRBV7-9 and TRBJ2-7): DTGVSQNPRHKITKRGQNVTFRCDPISEHNRLYWYRQTLGQGPEFLTYFQNEAQLEKSRLLSDRFSAERPKGSFSTLEIQRTEQGDSAMYLCASSRRRGDYEQYFGPGTRLTVT.